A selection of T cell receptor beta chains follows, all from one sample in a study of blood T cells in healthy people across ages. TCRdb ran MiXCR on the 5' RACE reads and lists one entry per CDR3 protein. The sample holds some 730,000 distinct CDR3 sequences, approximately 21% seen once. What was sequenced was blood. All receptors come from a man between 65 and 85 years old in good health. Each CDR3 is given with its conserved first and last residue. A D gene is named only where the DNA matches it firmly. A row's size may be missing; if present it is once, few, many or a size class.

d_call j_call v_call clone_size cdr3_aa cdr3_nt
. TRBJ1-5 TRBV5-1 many CASSFGGDQPQHF TGCGCCAGCAGCTTCGGGGGTGATCAGCCCCAGCATTTT
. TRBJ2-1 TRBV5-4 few CASSLVGAQLNEQFF TGTGCCAGCAGCTTGGTAGGCGCACAACTCAATGAGCAGTTCTTC
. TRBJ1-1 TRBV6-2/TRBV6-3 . CASSNNRRTEAFF TGTGCCAGCAGTAATAACCGGCGGACTGAAGCTTTCTTT
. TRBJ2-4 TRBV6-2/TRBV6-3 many CASSYAEAKNIQYF TGTGCCAGCAGTTACGCGGAAGCCAAAAACATTCAGTACTTC
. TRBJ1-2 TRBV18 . CASSPREDGYTF TGTGCCAGCTCACCGAGGGAGGATGGCTACACCTTC
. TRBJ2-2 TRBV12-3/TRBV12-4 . CASRLRQPNTGELFF TGTGCCAGCCGTTTACGGCAGCCCAACACCGGGGAGCTGTTTTTT
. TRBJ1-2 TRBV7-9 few CASSLYRPGDGYTF TGTGCCAGCAGCTTATATAGGCCCGGCGATGGCTACACCTTC
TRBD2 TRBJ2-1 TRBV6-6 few CASSYLAGGPDEQFF TGTGCCAGCAGTTACCTAGCGGGAGGGCCAGATGAGCAGTTCTTC
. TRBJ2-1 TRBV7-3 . CASSLTFDPSYNEQFF TGTGCCAGCAGCTTAACGTTCGATCCGTCCTACAATGAGCAGTTCTTC
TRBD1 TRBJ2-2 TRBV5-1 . CASTDRGTGELFF TGCGCCAGCACGGACAGGGGTACCGGGGAGCTGTTTTTT
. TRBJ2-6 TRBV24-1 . CATSGTANAGANVLTF TGTGCCACTTCCGGGACGGCTAACGCTGGGGCCAACGTCCTGACTTTC
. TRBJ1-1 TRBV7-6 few CASSLVPGTDTEAFF TGTGCCAGCAGCTTAGTCCCAGGGACGGACACTGAAGCTTTCTTT
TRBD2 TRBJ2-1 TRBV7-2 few CASSLLLAGFYNEQFF TGTGCCAGCAGCTTATTGCTAGCGGGATTCTACAATGAGCAGTTCTTC
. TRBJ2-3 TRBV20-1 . CSAPPGSHSTDTQYF TGCAGTGCTCCCCCTGGGTCCCATAGCACAGATACGCAGTATTTT
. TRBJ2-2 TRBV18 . CAGSPPRAAATGELFF TGTGCCGGCTCACCACCGAGGGCGGCTGCCACCGGGGAGCTGTTTTTT
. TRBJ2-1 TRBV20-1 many CSARDLLALTINEQFF TGCAGTGCTAGAGATCTGCTAGCTCTGACCATAAATGAGCAGTTCTTC
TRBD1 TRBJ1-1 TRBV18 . CASSPGTAHEAFF TGTGCCAGCTCACCCGGGACAGCACATGAAGCTTTCTTT
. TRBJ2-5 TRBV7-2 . CASSLRTVGAETQYF TGTGCCAGCAGCTTGAGAACCGTCGGGGCGGAGACCCAGTACTTC
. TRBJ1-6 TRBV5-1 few CASSGTSPENSPLHF TGCGCCAGCAGCGGGACATCCCCGGAGAATTCACCCCTCCACTTT
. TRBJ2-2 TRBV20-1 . CSASWAGEHTGELFF TGCAGTGCTAGTTGGGCAGGAGAACACACCGGGGAGCTGTTTTTT
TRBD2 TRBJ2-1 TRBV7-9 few CASSITGLAGVSYNEQFF TGTGCCAGCAGCATCACCGGACTAGCGGGCGTTTCCTACAATGAGCAGTTCTTC
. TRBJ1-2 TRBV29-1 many CSAPTGNGYTF TGCAGCGCCCCGACAGGCAATGGCTACACCTTC
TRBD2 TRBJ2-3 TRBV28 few CASSGEGWKDTQYF TGTGCCAGCAGTGGGGAGGGTTGGAAGGATACGCAGTATTTT
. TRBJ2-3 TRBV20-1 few CSARLGRSTDTQYF TGCAGTGCTAGACTCGGACGGAGCACAGATACGCAGTATTTT
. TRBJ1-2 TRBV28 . CASGNDYGYTF TGTGCCAGCGGGAATGACTATGGCTACACCTTC
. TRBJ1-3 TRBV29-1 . CSVAQGSSGNTIYF TGCAGCGTTGCCCAGGGGTCCTCTGGAAACACCATATATTTT
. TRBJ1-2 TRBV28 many CASFRAGGYTF TGTGCCAGCTTCCGGGCCGGTGGCTACACCTTC
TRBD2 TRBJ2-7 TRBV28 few CASSRGTSGGIYEQYF TGTGCCAGCAGTCGAGGGACTAGCGGGGGAATCTACGAGCAGTACTTC
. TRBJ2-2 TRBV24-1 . CATSDSGQGYTGELFF TGTGCCACCAGTGATTCCGGGCAGGGGTATACCGGGGAGCTGTTTTTT
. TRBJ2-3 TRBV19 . CASSSRRGGNTDTQYF TGTGCCAGCTCTTCTCGTCGGGGCGGTAACACAGATACGCAGTATTTT
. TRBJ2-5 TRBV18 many CASSATGSKETQYF TGTGCCAGCTCAGCCACAGGGTCTAAGGAGACCCAGTACTTC
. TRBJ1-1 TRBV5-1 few CASRVQDTEAFF TGCGCCAGCAGAGTCCAGGACACTGAAGCTTTCTTT
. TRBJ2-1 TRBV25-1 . CATIRDGGPNEQFF TGTGCCACCATCCGGGACGGGGGCCCCAATGAGCAGTTCTTC
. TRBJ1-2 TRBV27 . CASSLSARSGGYGYTF TGTGCCAGCAGTTTATCAGCCAGGTCGGGGGGGTATGGCTACACCTTC
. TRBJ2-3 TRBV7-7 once CASSLGDTGTDTQYF TGTGCTAGCAGCTTAGGGGACACCGGCACAGATACGCAGTATTTT
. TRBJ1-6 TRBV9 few CASSVEQGWASPLHF TGTGCCAGCAGCGTAGAACAGGGTTGGGCTTCACCCCTCCACTTT